This TCR beta chain stems from a study of blood T cell repertoires in COVID-19. Data came from immunoSEQ multiplex PCR; TCRdb stores just in-frame clones and leaves some out. The profile shows a few hundred thousand clones, approximately 83% of them singletons. J lost 7 bases, V lost 5 bases, and 6 bases had no gene match. The germline V gene encodes CDR1 SEHNR and CDR2 FQNEAQ (reference sequence). This CDR3 region has 15 residues. The origin of this receptor is a man in his thirties or forties who had recovered from COVID-19. Sequencing was performed on peripheral blood. V usage is TRBV7-9 and J usage is TRBJ2-1, with 12 positions matching TRBD2. The CDR3 protein is CASSELAGGRNEQFF. CDR3 nucleotide sequence: TGTGCCAGCAGCGAACTAGCGGGGGGACGGAATGAGCAGTTCTTC.